This T cell receptor (beta chain) appears in the sequencing data of a study of shared clonotypes between healthy human individuals. Notes on the study in general: Sharing of clonotypes among donors was expected to vary with sequencing depth.

Across several immunoSEQ plates, the genomic DNA of each subset was split evenly. TCRdb's copy holds only in-frame clones and misses some; the assay was immunoSEQ multiplex PCR. The table shows approximately 470,000 clones, with 60% to 80% occurring only once. Worth noting for this clone: No antigen is known for it.

This clonotype originated in a woman between 40 and 55 years old in good health. Some clones in this sample may be carry-over from other donors' samples. The sequencing sample was made of PBMCs.

Written as DNA, the CDR3 is TGTGCCAGCAGTTTAGCGGGACAGCGCTCCTACGAGCAGTACTTC. This sequence encodes CASSLAGQRSYEQYF. The chain has TRBV27 and TRBJ2-7; weak D call: TRBD1 (7 bases). V gave up 2 bases and J gave up 0 bases, with 11 bases separating them. The V gene's germline CDR1 is MNHEY and CDR2 SMNVEV (reference sequence). The CDR3 contains 15 residues.